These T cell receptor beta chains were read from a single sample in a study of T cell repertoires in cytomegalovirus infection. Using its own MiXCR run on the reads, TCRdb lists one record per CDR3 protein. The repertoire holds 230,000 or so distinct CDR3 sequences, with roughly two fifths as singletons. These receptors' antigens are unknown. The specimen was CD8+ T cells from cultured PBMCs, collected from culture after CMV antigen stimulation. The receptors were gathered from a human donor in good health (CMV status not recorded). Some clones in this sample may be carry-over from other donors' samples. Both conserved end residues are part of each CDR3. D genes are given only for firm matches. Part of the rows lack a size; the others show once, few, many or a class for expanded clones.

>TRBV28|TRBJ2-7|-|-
CASTDAYEQYF
TGTGCCAGCACCGATGCCTACGAGCAGTACTTC
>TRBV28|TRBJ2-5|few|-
CASTSGQETQYF
TGTGCCAGCACCTCGGGACAAGAGACCCAGTACTTC
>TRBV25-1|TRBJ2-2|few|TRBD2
CASSEYPRLAGESTGELFF
TGTGCCAGCAGTGAATACCCTCGACTAGCGGGGGAGAGCACCGGGGAGCTGTTTTTT
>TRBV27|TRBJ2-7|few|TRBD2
CASSFGLAGLSSYEQYF
TGTGCCAGCAGTTTTGGGCTAGCGGGCCTGAGCTCCTACGAGCAGTACTTC
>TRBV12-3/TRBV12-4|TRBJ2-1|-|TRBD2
CASSLYSGRYNEQFF
TGTGCCAGCAGTTTATATAGCGGGAGGTACAATGAGCAGTTCTTC
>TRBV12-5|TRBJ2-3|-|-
CASGLKTYTQYF
TGTGCTAGTGGTTTGAAGACTTATACGCAGTATTTT
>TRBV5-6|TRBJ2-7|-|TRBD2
CASSLGLDAFKQYF
TGTGCCAGCAGCCTGGGACTAGACGCCTTCAAGCAGTACTTC
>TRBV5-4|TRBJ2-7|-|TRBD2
CASSLLTGGPTHEQYF
TGTGCCAGCAGCTTGCTAACGGGAGGGCCGACCCACGAGCAGTACTTC
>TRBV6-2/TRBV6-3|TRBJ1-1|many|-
CASSYSGLGNEAFF
TGTGCCAGCAGTTACTCGGGACTGGGGAATGAAGCTTTCTTT
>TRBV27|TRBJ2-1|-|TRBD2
CASSLSELARKQFF
TGTGCCAGCAGTTTAAGTGAACTAGCGAGAAAGCAGTTCTTC
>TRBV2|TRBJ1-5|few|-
CASSDRGDQPQHF
TGTGCCAGCAGTGACAGGGGAGATCAGCCCCAGCATTTT
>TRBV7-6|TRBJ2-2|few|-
CASSDRRRDTGELFF
TGTGCCAGCAGCGACAGGAGAAGGGACACCGGGGAGCTGTTTTTT
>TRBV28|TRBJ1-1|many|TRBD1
CASSPYRGLVTEAFF
TGTGCCAGCAGTCCTTACAGGGGGCTAGTCACTGAAGCTTTCTTT
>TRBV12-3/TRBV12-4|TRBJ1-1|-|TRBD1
CASRAGTGGGGTEAFF
TGTGCCAGCAGGGCCGGGACAGGGGGCGGTGGCACTGAAGCTTTCTTT
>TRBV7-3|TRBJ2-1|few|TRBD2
CASSLTFSGSKNEQFF
TGTGCCAGCAGCTTAACGTTTAGCGGGAGTAAGAATGAGCAGTTCTTC
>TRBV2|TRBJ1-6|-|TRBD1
CASRQTRDRVLSYNSPLHF
TGTGCCAGCAGACAGACCCGGGACAGGGTCCTCTCCTATAATTCACCCCTCCACTTT
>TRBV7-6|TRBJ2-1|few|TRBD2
CATSGRENNEQFF
TGTGCTACTAGCGGGAGAGAGAACAATGAGCAGTTCTTC
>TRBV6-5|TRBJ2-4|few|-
CATRSWENIQYF
TGTGCCACCCGTTCTTGGGAAAACATTCAGTACTTC
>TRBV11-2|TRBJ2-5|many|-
CASSAPRQETQYF
TGTGCCAGCAGCGCCCCCCGTCAAGAGACCCAGTACTTC
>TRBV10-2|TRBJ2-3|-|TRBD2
CASSVGSGVTDTQYF
TGCGCCAGCAGTGTCGGTAGCGGGGTTACAGATACGCAGTATTTT
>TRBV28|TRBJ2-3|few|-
CASSPPWVRQVSTTDTQYF
TGTGCCAGCAGCCCTCCCTGGGTGAGACAGGTCTCCACCACAGATACGCAGTATTTT
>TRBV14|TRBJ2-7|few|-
CASSQEDYLPDEQYF
TGTGCCAGCAGCCAAGAAGACTACCTCCCTGACGAGCAGTACTTC
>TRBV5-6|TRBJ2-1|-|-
CASSFESTPYNEQFF
TGTGCCAGCAGCTTCGAAAGCACCCCCTACAATGAGCAGTTCTTC
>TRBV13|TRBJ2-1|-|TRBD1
CASSVGQGRGGNEQFF
TGTGCCAGCAGCGTCGGACAGGGGAGGGGGGGGAATGAGCAGTTCTTC
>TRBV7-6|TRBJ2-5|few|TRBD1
CATWTGGLDGETQYF
TGTGCCACCTGGACAGGGGGCCTGGATGGGGAGACCCAGTACTTC
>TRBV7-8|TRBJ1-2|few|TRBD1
CASSPSPRGHGYTF
TGTGCCAGCAGCCCCTCCCCCAGGGGGCATGGCTACACCTTC